The rows below give T cell receptor beta chains drawn from one sample of a study of shared clonotypes between healthy human individuals. The table came from immunoSEQ multiplex PCR; TCRdb's copy has only in-frame clones and leaves some out. The table lists 200,000 to 250,000 clones, under 80% of them singletons. Source material: memory CD4+ T cells sorted from blood. Every receptor here comes from a man aged 25-40 years in good health. Each CDR3 is given with its conserved first and last residue. A D gene is named only where the DNA matches it firmly. Expanded clones get a size class; other rows say once, few or many, or leave the size out.

clone size: NA
V gene: TRBV29-1
D gene: TRBD2
J gene: TRBJ2-3
CDR3 protein: CSFLLAGGGTDTQYF
CDR3 DNA: TGCAGCTTCCTACTAGCGGGAGGGGGCACAGATACGCAGTATTTT

clone size: NA
V gene: TRBV9
D gene: NA
J gene: TRBJ2-5
CDR3 protein: CASSVGAGSGLFQETQYF
CDR3 DNA: TGTGCCAGCAGCGTAGGGGCGGGGTCAGGCCTTTTCCAAGAGACCCAGTACTTC

clone size: NA
V gene: TRBV5-5
D gene: TRBD1
J gene: TRBJ2-5
CDR3 protein: CASSFLPRQGTQETQYF
CDR3 DNA: TGTGCCAGCAGCTTCTTGCCTCGACAGGGCACGCAAGAGACCCAGTACTTC

clone size: NA
V gene: TRBV7-8
D gene: NA
J gene: TRBJ2-2
CDR3 protein: CASSLVVSRTGELFF
CDR3 DNA: TGTGCCAGCAGCTTAGTAGTGTCTCGCACCGGGGAGCTGTTTTTT

clone size: NA
V gene: TRBV6-5
D gene: NA
J gene: TRBJ1-5
CDR3 protein: CASSYSGLGNQPQHF
CDR3 DNA: TGTGCCAGCAGTTACTCTGGGTTGGGGAATCAGCCCCAGCATTTT

clone size: once
V gene: TRBV18
D gene: NA
J gene: TRBJ2-5
CDR3 protein: CASSYLYRDGQETQYF
CDR3 DNA: TGTGCCAGCTCTTACTTATACAGGGACGGGCAAGAGACCCAGTACTTC

clone size: NA
V gene: TRBV21-1
D gene: NA
J gene: TRBJ2-4
CDR3 protein: CASSKGVGGATKNIQYF
CDR3 DNA: TGTGCCAGCAGCAAAGGGGTAGGGGGCGCGACCAAAAACATTCAGTACTTC

clone size: NA
V gene: TRBV5-1
D gene: TRBD1
J gene: TRBJ2-7
CDR3 protein: CASSVGQGREQYF
CDR3 DNA: TGCGCCAGCAGCGTGGGACAGGGAAGAGAGCAGTACTTC

clone size: NA
V gene: TRBV19
D gene: NA
J gene: TRBJ2-3
CDR3 protein: CASSPSSGPLTDTQYF
CDR3 DNA: TGTGCCAGTAGTCCCTCCAGCGGGCCCCTCACAGATACGCAGTATTTT

clone size: few
V gene: TRBV21-1
D gene: NA
J gene: TRBJ2-6
CDR3 protein: CASSKEGIGTGRASGANVLTF
CDR3 DNA: TGTGCCAGCAGCAAAGAGGGGATCGGGACAGGGAGAGCATCTGGGGCCAACGTCCTGACTTTC

clone size: NA
V gene: TRBV6-6
D gene: NA
J gene: TRBJ1-5
CDR3 protein: CASSGASITVQPQHF
CDR3 DNA: TGTGCCAGCTCGGGGGCTAGTATTACAGTTCAGCCCCAGCATTTT

clone size: NA
V gene: TRBV11-3
D gene: TRBD1
J gene: TRBJ2-7
CDR3 protein: CASSANYRGEQYF
CDR3 DNA: TGTGCCAGCAGCGCCAACTACAGGGGCGAGCAGTACTTC

clone size: few
V gene: TRBV27
D gene: NA
J gene: TRBJ1-5
CDR3 protein: CASSGQGQGGQPQHF
CDR3 DNA: TGTGCCAGCAGTGGGCAGGGCCAAGGGGGTCAGCCCCAGCATTTT

clone size: many
V gene: TRBV27
D gene: NA
J gene: TRBJ2-7
CDR3 protein: CASSPTWAAGEQYF
CDR3 DNA: TGTGCCAGCAGTCCCACTTGGGCCGCTGGAGAGCAGTACTTC

clone size: once
V gene: TRBV18
D gene: NA
J gene: TRBJ2-1
CDR3 protein: CASSPLRNEQFF
CDR3 DNA: TGTGCCAGCTCACCACTTCGCAATGAGCAGTTCTTC

clone size: few
V gene: TRBV28
D gene: TRBD1
J gene: TRBJ2-7
CDR3 protein: CASSLQGDEQYF
CDR3 DNA: TGTGCCAGCAGTTTACAGGGGGACGAGCAGTACTTC